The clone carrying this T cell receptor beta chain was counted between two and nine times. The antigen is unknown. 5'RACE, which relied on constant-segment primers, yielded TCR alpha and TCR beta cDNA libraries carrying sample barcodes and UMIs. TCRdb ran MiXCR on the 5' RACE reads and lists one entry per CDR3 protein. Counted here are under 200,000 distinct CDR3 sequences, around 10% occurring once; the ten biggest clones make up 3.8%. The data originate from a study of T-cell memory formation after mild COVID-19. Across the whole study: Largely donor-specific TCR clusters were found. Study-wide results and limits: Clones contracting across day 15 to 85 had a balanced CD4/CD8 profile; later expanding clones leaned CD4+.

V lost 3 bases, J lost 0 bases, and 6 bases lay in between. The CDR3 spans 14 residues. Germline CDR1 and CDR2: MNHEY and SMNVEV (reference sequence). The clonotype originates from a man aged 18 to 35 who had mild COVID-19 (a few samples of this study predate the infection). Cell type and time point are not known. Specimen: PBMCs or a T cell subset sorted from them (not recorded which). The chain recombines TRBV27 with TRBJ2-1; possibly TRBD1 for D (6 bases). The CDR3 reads CASSLTGSYNEQFF. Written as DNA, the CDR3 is TGTGCCAGCAGTTTGACAGGCTCCTACAATGAGCAGTTCTTC.